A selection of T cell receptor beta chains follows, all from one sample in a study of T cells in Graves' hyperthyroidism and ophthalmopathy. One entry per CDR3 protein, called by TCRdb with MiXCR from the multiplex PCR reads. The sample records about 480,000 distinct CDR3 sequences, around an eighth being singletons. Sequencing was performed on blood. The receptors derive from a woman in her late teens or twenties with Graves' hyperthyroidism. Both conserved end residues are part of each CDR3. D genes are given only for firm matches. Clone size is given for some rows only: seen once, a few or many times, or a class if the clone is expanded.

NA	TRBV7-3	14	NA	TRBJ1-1	CASSEQGDGTKAFF	TGTGCCAGCAGCGAACAGGGCGATGGAACCAAAGCTTTCTTT
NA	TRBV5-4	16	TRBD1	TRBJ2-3	CASSVQTGPPGDTQYF	TGTGCCAGCAGCGTCCAGACAGGGCCTCCGGGAGATACGCAGTATTTT
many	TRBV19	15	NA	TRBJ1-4	CASSGYWVRDEKLFF	TGTGCCAGTTCCGGTTATTGGGTACGAGATGAAAAACTGTTTTTT
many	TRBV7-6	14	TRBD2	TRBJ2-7	CASTLTSGAYEQYF	TGTGCCAGCACCCTGACTAGCGGAGCCTACGAGCAGTACTTC
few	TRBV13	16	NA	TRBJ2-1	CASSLEGQGVKDEQFF	TGTGCCAGCAGCTTAGAAGGGCAGGGTGTTAAGGATGAGCAGTTCTTC
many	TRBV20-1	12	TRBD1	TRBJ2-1	CRGDSSYNEQFF	TGCAGAGGGGACAGTTCCTACAATGAGCAGTTCTTC
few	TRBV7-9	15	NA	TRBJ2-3	CASSPAAARTDTQYF	TGTGCCAGCAGCCCCGCGGCAGCTCGCACAGATACGCAGTATTTT
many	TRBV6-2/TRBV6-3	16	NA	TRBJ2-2	CASTLSPSSLGGELFF	TGTGCCAGCACACTTTCGCCTTCTAGCTTAGGCGGGGAGCTGTTTTTT
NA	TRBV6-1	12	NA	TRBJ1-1	CASSLITGEAFF	TGTGCCAGCAGTTTAATAACGGGCGAAGCTTTCTTT
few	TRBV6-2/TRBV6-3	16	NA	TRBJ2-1	CASSDLVSWGYNEQFF	TGTGCCAGCAGTGACCTGGTAAGCTGGGGCTACAATGAGCAGTTCTTC
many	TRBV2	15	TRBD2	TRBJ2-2	CASTLLTSEGGELFF	TGTGCCAGCACCCTGCTAACTAGCGAAGGAGGGGAGCTGTTTTTT
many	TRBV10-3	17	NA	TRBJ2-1	CAISESRSGGQGYEQFF	TGTGCCATCAGTGAGTCGAGGAGCGGGGGACAGGGATATGAGCAGTTCTTC
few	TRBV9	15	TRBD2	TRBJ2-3	CASTLAGGGTDTQYF	TGTGCCAGCACCTTAGCGGGAGGGGGCACAGATACGCAGTATTTT
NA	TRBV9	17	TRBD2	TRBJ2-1	CASSVDDASGSLTEQFF	TGTGCCAGCAGCGTAGATGACGCTAGCGGGAGCCTTACTGAGCAGTTCTTC
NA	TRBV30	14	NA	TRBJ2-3	CVWRVGGFTDTQYF	TGTGTCTGGCGTGTGGGGGGCTTCACAGATACGCAGTATTTT
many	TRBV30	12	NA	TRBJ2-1	CAWSGRVGEQFF	TGTGCCTGGAGTGGTCGAGTGGGTGAGCAGTTCTTC
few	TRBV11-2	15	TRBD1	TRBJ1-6	CASSLSGGSNSPLHF	TGTGCCAGCAGCTTATCAGGGGGCAGCAATTCACCCCTCCACTTT
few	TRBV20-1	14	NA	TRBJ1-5	CSARRGGGGSPQHF	TGCAGTGCCCGAAGAGGAGGTGGGGGTTCGCCCCAGCATTTT
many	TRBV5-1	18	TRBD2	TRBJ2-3	CASSLSPPGLAGADTQYF	TGCGCCAGCAGCTTATCCCCTCCGGGGCTAGCGGGAGCAGATACGCAGTATTTT
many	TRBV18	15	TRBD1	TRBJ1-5	CASSPPQGDGQPQHF	TGTGCCAGCTCACCGCCACAGGGGGACGGTCAGCCCCAGCATTTT
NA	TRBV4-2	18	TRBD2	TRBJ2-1	CASSQHRLAGPPYNEQFF	TGTGCCAGCAGCCAACATCGACTAGCGGGCCCTCCCTACAATGAGCAGTTCTTC
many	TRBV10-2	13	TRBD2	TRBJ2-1	CASTAGGPNEQFF	TGCGCCAGCACGGCGGGAGGGCCGAATGAGCAGTTCTTC
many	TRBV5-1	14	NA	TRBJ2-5	CASSSTVGRETQYF	TGCGCCAGCAGCTCGACCGTGGGGCGAGAGACCCAGTACTTC
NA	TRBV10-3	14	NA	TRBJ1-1	CAISVGQGNTEAFF	TGTGCCATCAGTGTGGGGCAGGGCAACACTGAAGCTTTCTTT
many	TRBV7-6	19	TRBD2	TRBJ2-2	CASSWGLLAGGLNTGELFF	TGTGCCAGCAGCTGGGGCTTGTTAGCGGGAGGGCTGAACACCGGGGAGCTGTTTTTT
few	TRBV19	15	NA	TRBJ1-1	CASIAFRQGRTEAFF	TGTGCCAGTATCGCCTTCCGCCAGGGGAGGACTGAAGCTTTCTTT